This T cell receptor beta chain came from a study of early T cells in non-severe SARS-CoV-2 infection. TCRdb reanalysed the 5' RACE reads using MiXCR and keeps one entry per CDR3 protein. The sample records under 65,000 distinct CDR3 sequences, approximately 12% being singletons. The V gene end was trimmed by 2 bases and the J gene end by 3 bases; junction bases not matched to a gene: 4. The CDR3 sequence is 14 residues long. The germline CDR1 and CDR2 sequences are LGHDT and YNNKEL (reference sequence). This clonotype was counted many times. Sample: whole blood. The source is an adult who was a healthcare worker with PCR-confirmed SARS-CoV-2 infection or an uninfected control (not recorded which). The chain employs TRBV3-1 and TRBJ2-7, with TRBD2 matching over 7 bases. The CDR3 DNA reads TGTGCCAGCAGCCAATATTCTAGCGGCTACGAGCAGTACTTC. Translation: CASSQYSSGYEQYF.